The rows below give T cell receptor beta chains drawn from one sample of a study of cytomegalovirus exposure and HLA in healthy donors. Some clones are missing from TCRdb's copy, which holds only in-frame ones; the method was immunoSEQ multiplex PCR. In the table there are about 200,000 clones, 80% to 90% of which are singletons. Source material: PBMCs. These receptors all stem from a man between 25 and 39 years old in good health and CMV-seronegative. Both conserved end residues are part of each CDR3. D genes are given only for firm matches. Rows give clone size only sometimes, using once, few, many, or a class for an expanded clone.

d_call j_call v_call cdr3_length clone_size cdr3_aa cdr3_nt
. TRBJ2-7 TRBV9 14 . CASSPMGGSYEQYF TGTGCCAGCAGCCCGATGGGGGGCTCCTACGAGCAGTACTTC
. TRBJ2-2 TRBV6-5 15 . CASSYGQGYTGELFF TGTGCCAGCAGTTATGGCCAGGGGTACACCGGGGAGCTGTTTTTT
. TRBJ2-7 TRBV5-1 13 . CASSLGYRVEQYF TGCGCCAGCAGCTTGGGGTACAGGGTCGAGCAGTACTTC
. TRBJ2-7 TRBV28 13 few CASSFPGTYEQYF TGTGCCAGCAGTTTTCCGGGGACCTACGAGCAGTACTTC
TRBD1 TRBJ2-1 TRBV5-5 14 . CASSFGGQHNEQFF TGTGCCAGCAGCTTTGGGGGACAGCACAATGAGCAGTTCTTC
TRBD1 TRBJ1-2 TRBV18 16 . CASSPSSGTGANGYTF TGTGCCAGCTCACCATCCTCTGGGACAGGGGCCAATGGCTACACCTTC
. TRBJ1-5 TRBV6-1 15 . CASSVPRGSNQPQHF TGTGCCAGCAGTGTCCCTCGAGGGAGCAATCAGCCCCAGCATTTT
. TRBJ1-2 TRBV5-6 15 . CASSPGQLPNYGYTF TGTGCCAGCAGCCCGGGACAACTTCCCAACTATGGCTACACCTTC
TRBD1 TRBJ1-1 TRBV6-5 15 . CASSYSGDRNTEAFF TGTGCCAGCAGTTACTCGGGGGACAGGAACACTGAAGCTTTCTTT
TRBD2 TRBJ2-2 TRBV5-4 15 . CASSLISGEAGELFF TGTGCCAGCAGCTTGATTAGCGGGGAAGCCGGGGAGCTGTTTTTT
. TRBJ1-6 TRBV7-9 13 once CASSPVEHSPLHF TGTGCCAGCAGCCCCGTGGAGCACTCACCCCTCCACTTT
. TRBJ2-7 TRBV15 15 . CATSRAPLGGYEQYF TGTGCCACCAGCAGGGCGCCGCTAGGAGGGTACGAGCAGTACTTC
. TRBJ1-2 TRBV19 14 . CASSIATGNYGYTF TGTGCCAGTAGTATAGCAACAGGGAACTATGGCTACACCTTC
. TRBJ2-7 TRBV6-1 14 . CASRATGYPYEQYF TGTGCCAGCAGAGCTACAGGGTATCCCTACGAGCAGTACTTC
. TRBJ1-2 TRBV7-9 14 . CSSGFTDPYYGYTF TGTTCCAGCGGTTTTACAGACCCCTACTATGGCTACACCTTC
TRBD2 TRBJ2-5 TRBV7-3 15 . CASSISGGPGETQYF TGTGCCAGCAGCATTAGCGGGGGGCCGGGGGAGACCCAGTACTTC
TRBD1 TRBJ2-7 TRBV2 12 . CASSRQGYEQYF TGTGCCAGCAGCCGACAGGGTTACGAGCAGTACTTC
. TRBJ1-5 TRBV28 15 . CASSSLIRGNQPQHF TGTGCCAGCAGTTCCCTTATCCGGGGGAATCAGCCCCAGCATTTT
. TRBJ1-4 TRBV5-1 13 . CASAARAQEKLFF TGCGCCAGCGCCGCCAGGGCACAGGAAAAACTGTTTTTT
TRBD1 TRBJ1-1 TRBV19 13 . CASTETGVSEAFF TGTGCCAGTACTGAGACAGGGGTTTCTGAAGCTTTCTTT
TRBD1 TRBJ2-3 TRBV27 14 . CASRRGLVTDTQYF TGTGCCAGCAGGAGGGGGCTTGTCACAGATACGCAGTATTTT
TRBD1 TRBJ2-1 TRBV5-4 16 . CASSSFNGQGRNEQFF TGTGCCAGCAGCTCCTTCAATGGACAGGGGAGGAATGAGCAGTTCTTC
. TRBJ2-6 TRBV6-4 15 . CASSDMRSGANVLTF TGTGCCAGCAGTGACATGAGGTCTGGGGCCAACGTCCTGACTTTC
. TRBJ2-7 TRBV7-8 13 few CASSLASPHEQYF TGTGCCAGCAGCTTAGCATCTCCCCACGAGCAGTACTTC
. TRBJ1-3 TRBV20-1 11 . CSATDKNTIYF TGCAGTGCGACTGATAAAAACACCATATATTTT
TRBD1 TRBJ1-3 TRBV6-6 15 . CASRDSPNSGNTIYF TGTGCCAGTCGGGACAGCCCTAACTCTGGAAACACCATATATTTT
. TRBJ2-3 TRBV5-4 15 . CASSLGSGWTDTQYF TGTGCCAGCAGCTTGGGATCGGGGTGGACAGATACGCAGTATTTT
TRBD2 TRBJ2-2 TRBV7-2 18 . CASSLFGTSGGNTGELFF TGTGCCAGCAGCTTATTCGGGACTAGCGGGGGCAACACCGGGGAGCTGTTTTTT
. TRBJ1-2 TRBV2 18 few CASTPGQGRGGSNYGYTF TGTGCCAGCACCCCTGGGCAGGGAAGAGGAGGGTCTAACTATGGCTACACCTTC
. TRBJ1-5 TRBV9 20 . CASSVEGGLMRTISNQPQHF TGTGCCAGCAGCGTAGAAGGGGGTTTAATGCGAACTATAAGCAATCAGCCCCAGCATTTT
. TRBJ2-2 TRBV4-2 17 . CASSQDLLRRDTGELFF TGTGCCAGCAGCCAAGACCTACTCCGGAGGGACACCGGGGAGCTGTTTTTT
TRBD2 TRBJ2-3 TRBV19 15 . CASSGLAGGTDTQYF TGTGCCAGTAGTGGACTAGCGGGGGGTACAGATACGCAGTATTTT
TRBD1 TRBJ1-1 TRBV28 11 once CASSQGQGAFF TGTGCCAGCAGCCAGGGACAGGGTGCTTTCTTT
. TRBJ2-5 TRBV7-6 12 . CASSLSGETQYF TGTGCCAGCAGCTTGTCCGGAGAGACCCAGTACTTC
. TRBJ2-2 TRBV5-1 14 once CASSLAGNTGELFF TGCGCCAGCAGCTTGGCGGGGAACACCGGGGAGCTGTTTTTT
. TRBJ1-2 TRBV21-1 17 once CASSPTTRGGDPYGYTF TGTGCCAGCAGCCCTACAACAAGAGGGGGCGACCCATATGGCTACACCTTC
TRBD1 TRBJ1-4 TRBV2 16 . CASYPDRGNTNEKLFF TGTGCCAGCTATCCAGACAGGGGGAATACTAATGAAAAACTGTTTTTT
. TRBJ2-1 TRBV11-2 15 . CASSLATGVYNEQFF TGTGCCAGCAGCTTAGCTACAGGAGTCTACAATGAGCAGTTCTTC
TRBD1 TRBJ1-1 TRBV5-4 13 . CASSWTGGTEAFF TGTGCCAGCAGCTGGACAGGGGGCACTGAAGCTTTCTTT
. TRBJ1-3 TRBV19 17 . CASSILGATSSGNTIYF TGTGCCAGTAGTATCCTTGGGGCAACCTCCTCTGGAAACACCATATATTTT
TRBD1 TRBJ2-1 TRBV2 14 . CASARDRAYNEQFF TGTGCCAGCGCTAGGGACAGGGCCTACAATGAGCAGTTCTTC
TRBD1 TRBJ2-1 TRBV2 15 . CASRVQGAVYNEQFF TGTGCCAGCAGGGTCCAGGGGGCGGTCTACAATGAGCAGTTCTTC
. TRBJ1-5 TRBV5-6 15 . CASSLRRGRSQPQHF TGTGCCAGCAGCTTGAGGCGGGGCCGGAGTCAGCCCCAGCATTTT
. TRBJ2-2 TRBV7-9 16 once CASSLALGPNPGELFF TGTGCCAGCAGCTTAGCGCTGGGCCCGAACCCCGGGGAGCTGTTTTTT
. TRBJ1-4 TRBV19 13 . CASSIRGIEKLFF TGTGCCAGTAGTATCCGGGGGATTGAAAAACTGTTTTTT